The 30 T cell receptor beta chains below all came from one sample that was sequenced in a study of cytomegalovirus exposure and HLA in healthy donors. PCR was performed using 60 Vbeta and 13 Jbeta primers. This table comes from immunoSEQ multiplex PCR, and its TCRdb copy is limited to in-frame clones, with some not included. The sample consists of hundreds of thousands of clones, 70% to 90% of them appearing once. The sample taken for sequencing was PBMCs. Receptors originate from a woman under 30 in good health and CMV-seronegative.

The rearrangement joins TRBV6-6 to TRBJ1-3; D call uncertain. This CDR3 region has 14 residues. CDR1 and CDR2 (germline): MNHNY, SVGAGI (reference sequence). V was shortened by 4 bases and J by 0 bases, with 7 bases between the two germline ends. The CDR3 reads CASSFQISGNTIYF. CDR3 bases: TGTGCCAGCAGTTTCCAAATCTCTGGAAACACCATATATTTT.

The rearrangement uses TRBV30 and TRBJ2-3; D perhaps matches TRBD1 (5 bases). V lost 0 bases to trimming and J lost 2 bases, with 12 bases between them. CDR1 is GTSNPN and CDR2 is SVGIG in the germline V gene (reference sequence). The CDR3 runs 15 residues. The CDR3 coding sequence is TGTGCCTGGAGTGTACAAGCAGGGTCCACAGATACGCAGTATTTT. This gives the protein CAWSVQAGSTDTQYF. Based on the CDR3 plus reference TRBV30 and TRBJ2-3, the full variable domain is SQTIHQWPATLVQPVGSPLSLECTVEGTSNPNLYWYRQAAGRGLQLLFYSVGIGQISSEVPQNLSASRPQDRQFILSSKKLLLSDSGFYLCAWSVQAGSTDTQYFGPGTRLTVL.

The chain couples TRBV15 to TRBJ2-7; the match to TRBD1 covers 7 bases. Germline values: CDR1 LNHNV, CDR2 YYDKDF (reference sequence). The V gene end was trimmed by 3 bases and the J gene end by 6 bases; junction bases not matched to a gene: 8. CDR3 length: 14 residues. CDR3 sequence (DNA): TGTGCCACCAGCAGTACTGACAGGGCGTTCGAGCAGTACTTC. Protein sequence: CATSSTDRAFEQYF.

This clone was detected a few times. The chain uses TRBV5-4 and TRBJ1-1; 8 bases map to TRBD1. Germline CDR1 is SGHNT and CDR2 is YYREEE (reference sequence). The V segment lost 4 bases and the J segment 7 bases; nucleotides outside the gene matches: 9. The CDR3 runs to 14 residues. The CDR3 spells CASSPPRGQVEAFF. DNA for the CDR3: TGTGCCAGCAGCCCGCCCCGGGGACAGGTTGAAGCTTTCTTT.

J is TRBJ2-2 and V is TRBV19; tentative D call: TRBD2 (5 bases). The CDR3 contains 15 residues. Trimming took 4 bases from V and 3 from J, leaving 12 bases between them. Germline V gene data show CDR1 as LNHDA and CDR2 as SQIVND (reference sequence). For the CDR3, the DNA is TGTGCCAGTAGTACCTCTACTAGACACACCGGGGAGCTGTTTTTT. This codes for CASSTSTRHTGELFF. The full variable domain, with the rest looked up from reference TRBV19 and TRBJ2-2, is DGGITQSPKYLFRKEGQNVTLSCEQNLNHDAMYWYRQDPGQGLRLIYYSQIVNDFQKGDIAEGYSVSREKKESFPLTVTSAQKNPTAFYLCASSTSTRHTGELFFGEGSRLTVL.

The CDR3: CATSVGTGNYEQYF. CDR3 coding DNA: TGTGCCACCAGCGTCGGGACAGGGAACTACGAGCAGTACTTC. The rearrangement uses TRBV15 and TRBJ2-7; 9 bases align to TRBD1. The V segment lost 5 bases and the J segment 3 bases; nucleotides outside the gene matches: 5. The CDR3 totals 14 residues. The germline CDR1 and CDR2 sequences are LNHNV and YYDKDF (reference sequence).

The genes are TRBV4-2 and TRBJ1-1; 9 positions match TRBD1. Germline-derived CDR1 and CDR2 are LGHNA and YNFKEQ. V shed 1 base and J 11 bases; nucleotides not matched to a gene: 5. The CDR3 is 13 amino acids. The CDR3 DNA reads as TGTGCCAGCAGCCAAGGGTTGACAGGGGGGGCTTTCTTT. This translates into CASSQGLTGGAFF.

V gene TRBV25-1 combines with J gene TRBJ2-5; the match to TRBD2 covers 12 bases. This CDR3 has 17 amino acids. The J segment lost 4 bases and the V segment lost 4 bases, leaving 10 bases of the junction unmatched. CDR1 MGHDK and CDR2 SYGVNS come from the germline V gene. CDR3 coding DNA: TGTGCCAGCAGTGCAACTAGCGGGGGGTTCTTAGTAGAGACCCAGTACTTC. Its protein is CASSATSGGFLVETQYF.

This chain links TRBV5-1 with TRBJ1-1; 7 bases align to TRBD1. Germline loops: CDR1 SGHRS, CDR2 YFSETQ. The CDR3 loop spans 14 amino acids. With V trimmed by 4 bases and J by 2 bases, 5 bases remained unmatched. CDR3 amino acids: CASSSTGDNTEAFF. The CDR3 DNA reads as TGCGCCAGCAGCAGCACAGGGGACAACACTGAAGCTTTCTTT.

This clone appeared a single time. The chain recombines TRBV13 with TRBJ1-4, with D uncertain. Germline V CDR1 and CDR2: PRHDT, FYEKMQ (reference sequence). The CDR3 is 15 residues long. V lost 4 bases and J 0 bases, leaving 9 bases between the germline ends. The CDR3 bases are TGTGCCAGCAGCTCCTATGTTGCAACTAATGAAAAACTGTTTTTT. This encodes CASSSYVATNEKLFF.

The sample holds a few counts of this clone. The V and J genes are TRBV5-1 and TRBJ2-7; 12 bases are shared with TRBD1. CDR1 and CDR2 from the germline V gene are SGHRS and YFSETQ. The J segment lost 8 bases and the V segment lost 0 bases, leaving 9 bases of the junction unmatched. The CDR3 length is 16 residues. This CDR3 reads CASSLAGTGGFSQQYF. The CDR3 bases are TGCGCCAGCAGCTTGGCCGGGACAGGGGGCTTCTCCCAGCAGTACTTC. The whole variable domain, remainder taken from reference TRBV5-1 and TRBJ2-7, is KAGVTQTPRYLIKTRGQQVTLSCSPISGHRSVSWYQQTPGQGLQFLFEYFSETQRNKGNFPGRFSGRQFSNSRSEMNVSTLELGDSALYLCASSLAGTGGFSQQYFGPGTRLTVT.

The V and J genes are TRBV7-3 and TRBJ2-3; 10 nucleotides align to TRBD1. The CDR3 runs to 16 residues. Germline values: CDR1 SGHTA, CDR2 FQGTGA. With V trimmed by 1 base and J by 2 bases, 3 bases remained unmatched. The CDR3 is CASSLRDRGNTDTQYF. The DNA of the CDR3 is TGTGCCAGCAGCTTAAGGGACAGGGGTAACACAGATACGCAGTATTTT.

The rearrangement links TRBV5-1 to TRBJ1-1; D might be TRBD1 (5 bases). Trimming shortened V by 4 bases and J by 8 bases, and 24 bases separated the two germline ends. Germline lookup yields CDR1 SGHRS and CDR2 YFSETQ. The CDR3 covers 16 residues. The CDR3 sequence is CASSPGPSTGVQEAFF. CDR3 nucleotides: TGCGCCAGCAGCCCCGGACCCTCTACAGGAGTCCAGGAAGCTTTCTTT.

This CDR3 reads CATSPQGVYNEQFF. Here the CDR3 DNA reads TGTGCCACCTCTCCACAAGGAGTCTACAATGAGCAGTTCTTC. The V and J genes are TRBV6-5 and TRBJ2-1; D not certain. The CDR3 has 14 amino acids. Per the germline V gene, CDR1 is MNHEY and CDR2 is SVGAGI. Trimming removed 10 bases from V and 3 bases from J, with 16 bases in between.

The chain links TRBV18 to TRBJ2-7; tentatively, D is TRBD1 (5 bases). V dropped 4 bases and J dropped 4 bases, with 14 bases sitting between them. Germline V gene data show CDR1 as KGHSH and CDR2 as LQKENI. This CDR3 region has 14 residues. CDR3 DNA sequence: TGTGCCAGCTCACGTAGGGGCGAAGGGTACGAGCAGTACTTC. It is translated as CASSRRGEGYEQYF.

The J gene is TRBJ2-7, the V gene TRBV19; 9 bases match TRBD2. CDR3 size: 16 residues. Trimming at V came to 3 bases and at J to 3 bases, leaving 9 bases not matched to a gene. Germline V gives CDR1 LNHDA, CDR2 SQIVND (reference sequence). The CDR3: CASSITASGAFYEQYF. The DNA for the CDR3 is TGTGCCAGTAGTATTACGGCTAGCGGGGCATTCTACGAGCAGTACTTC.

The chain combines TRBV6-5 with TRBJ1-4; D is unclear. The length of the CDR3 is 15 residues. Between the trimmed V and J ends, which lost 0 bases and 7 bases, there was a span of 12 bases. Germline values: CDR1 MNHEY, CDR2 SVGAGI. The CDR3 is CASSYSSVFLEKLFF. CDR3 nucleotide sequence: TGTGCCAGCAGTTACTCATCAGTATTCCTTGAAAAACTGTTTTTT.

The chain uses TRBV5-8 and TRBJ2-7; TRBD2 matches 12 bases. This CDR3 has 20 amino acids. Unmatched junction bases numbered 20, after V lost 4 bases and J lost 3 bases. Germline loops: CDR1 SGHTS, CDR2 YDEGEE. The CDR3 is CASSAMTSGGSYPRLYEQYF. The CDR3 nucleotides read TGTGCCAGCAGCGCGATGACTAGCGGGGGATCATACCCAAGACTCTACGAGCAGTACTTC.

The chain has TRBV9 and TRBJ2-2; D unresolved. CDR1 SGDLS and CDR2 YYNGEE come from the germline V gene. The V end lost 4 bases, the J end lost 2 bases, and 9 bases lay between the germline ends. The CDR3 runs to 14 residues. The CDR3 region has the DNA TGTGCCAGCAGCTTAACTACCAACACCGGGGAGCTGTTTTTT. It codes for CASSLTTNTGELFF.

The chain is built from TRBV27 and TRBJ1-1; D uncertain. CDR1 is MNHEY, CDR2 SMNVEV, per germline (reference sequence). The CDR3 extends over 14 amino acids. V was shortened by 2 bases and J by 2 bases, with 9 bases between the two germline ends. This CDR3 reads CASSLERLNTEAFF. The CDR3 region has the DNA TGTGCCAGCAGTTTAGAGAGGTTAAACACTGAAGCTTTCTTT.

The chain recombines TRBV10-3 with TRBJ2-7; tentative D call: TRBD2 (6 bases). V shed 2 bases and J shed 0 bases, with 20 bases lying between them. Germline CDR1 ENHRY, CDR2 SYGVKD. The CDR3 loop spans 18 amino acids. The chain's CDR3 is CAISERRSERASSYEQYF. CDR3 bases: TGTGCCATCAGTGAGCGAAGGAGCGAGCGGGCCTCCTCCTACGAGCAGTACTTC.

V gene TRBV19 combines with J gene TRBJ2-7; TRBD2 matches 14 bases. There are 15 residues in the CDR3. The germline V gene encodes CDR1 LNHDA and CDR2 SQIVND (reference sequence). The trim removed 10 bases at V and 4 bases at J, leaving 9 bases unmatched. Written as DNA, the CDR3 is TGTGCCACCTCCCCCGGGACTAGCGGGGGTTACGAGCAGTACTTC. Its translation: CATSPGTSGGYEQYF.

The J gene is TRBJ1-1, the V gene TRBV5-1, with D perhaps TRBD1 (5 bases). The CDR3 is 13 amino acids. Per germline, CDR1 SGHRS and CDR2 YFSETQ. The V end was cut by 0 bases, the J end by 7 bases, with 10 bases between. In nucleotides, the CDR3 is TGCGCCAGCAGCTTGGCCGTGGGGCTTGAAGCTTTCTTT. As protein: CASSLAVGLEAFF.

V is TRBV6-5 and J is TRBJ2-7; 9 nucleotides agree with TRBD1. V was pared by 5 bases and J by 5 bases, with 1 base of the junction left unmatched. CDR1 and CDR2 (germline): MNHEY, SVGAGI. CDR3 length: 12 amino acids. The CDR3 reads CASSRQGDEQYF. DNA for the CDR3: TGTGCCAGCAGTCGACAGGGGGACGAGCAGTACTTC.

This chain links TRBV7-9 with TRBJ2-1; TRBD2 aligns across 13 bases. Germline V gives CDR1 SEHNR, CDR2 FQNEAQ (reference sequence). This CDR3 comprises 18 residues. Losses at the gene ends were 2 bases for V and 2 bases for J; bases not matched to a gene: 6. For the CDR3, the DNA is TGTGCCAGCAGCTTACCCATCGGACTAGCGGGGGCCTACAATGAGCAGTTCTTC. Translating gives CASSLPIGLAGAYNEQFF.

This rearrangement joins TRBV6-1 to TRBJ2-1; TRBD2 matches 15 bases. This CDR3 contains 19 residues. Trimming removed 4 bases from V and 1 base from J; junction bases left unmatched: 8. Germline CDR1 reads MNHNS; CDR2 reads SASEGT. CDR3 protein: CASSGGTSGGLQSYNEQFF. The CDR3, as DNA: TGTGCCAGCAGTGGCGGGACTAGCGGGGGGCTACAATCCTACAATGAGCAGTTCTTC.

The sample holds one count of this clone. V is TRBV6-6 and J is TRBJ1-4; D not certain. This CDR3 contains 12 residues. Germline CDR1 MNHNY, CDR2 SVGAGI (reference sequence). V lost 7 bases, J lost 7 bases, and 10 bases lay in between. The CDR3 region is CASMTEAEKLFF. CDR3 DNA: TGTGCCAGCATGACCGAGGCTGAAAAACTGTTTTTT.

The rearrangement links TRBV29-1 to TRBJ2-1; the match to TRBD1 covers 11 bases. Losses at the gene ends were 4 bases for V and 6 bases for J; bases not matched to a gene: 8. Germline values: CDR1 SQVTM, CDR2 ANQGSEA. This CDR3 is 15 amino acids long. CDR3 DNA sequence: TGCAGCGTTGGAGGGGGGACAGGGGGGGTCAATGAGCAGTTCTTC. This gives the protein CSVGGGTGGVNEQFF.

The V call is TRBV19, the J call TRBJ2-7; possible D gene TRBD1, 6 bases. Per the germline V gene, CDR1 is LNHDA and CDR2 is SQIVND (reference sequence). The V gene lost 6 bases and the J gene lost 4 bases, with 16 bases spanning the gap. CDR3 length equals 14 residues. CDR3 region: CASRRQAVGYEQYF. The CDR3 region has the DNA TGTGCCAGTAGGAGACAGGCCGTGGGATACGAGCAGTACTTC.

This chain joins TRBV11-2 and TRBJ2-2, with 8 bases fitting TRBD1. The CDR3 has 19 residues. With V trimmed by 2 bases and J by 2 bases, 13 bases remained unmatched. Germline V gene lookup returns CDR1 SGHAT and CDR2 FQNNGV. CDR3 nucleotides: TGTGCCAGCAGCTTAAGGGGGGTGAGACAGGGGCTCAACACCGGGGAGCTGTTTTTT. Its protein is CASSLRGVRQGLNTGELFF.